This T cell receptor (beta chain) was found in a study of identifying expanded T cells in peripheral blood. Healthy donors had no documented immune events, such as infections, while sampled. The CDR3 runs to 16 residues. Germline loops: CDR1 SGHDN, CDR2 FVKESK. Trimming took off 4 bases at V and 2 bases at J, with 12 bases between the two ends. TCRdb keeps only in-frame clones here, not all; method: immunoSEQ multiplex PCR. The sample has approximately 81,000 clones; less than 90% are singletons. The study's findings and limits: Clone count variance between roughly 2-week samples rose with total template count.

A remark on this clone: What it binds is not known.

Source material: blood. The TCR comes from a person between 18 and 75 years old in good health. J is TRBJ2-6 and V is TRBV14; TRBD2 might be the D (6 bases). The DNA for the CDR3 is TGTGCCAGCAGCCCCTCCGGGGGACCTGGGGCCAACGTCCTGACTTTC. It is translated as CASSPSGGPGANVLTF.